One sample yielded the 30 T cell receptor beta chains listed below, sequenced in a study of cytomegalovirus exposure and HLA in healthy donors. 60 Vbeta and 13 Jbeta primers were used in PCR. Assay: immunoSEQ multiplex PCR; the TCRdb copy retains only in-frame clones and omits some. The sample has under 150,000 clones; around 80% are singletons. The specimen sequenced was PBMCs. All receptors derive from a man younger than 40 in good health and CMV-seropositive.

The chain combines TRBV19 with TRBJ1-5; weak D call: TRBD1 (5 bases). Trimming shortened V by 7 bases and J by 3 bases, and 13 bases separated the two germline ends. Germline loops: CDR1 LNHDA, CDR2 SQIVND (reference sequence). This CDR3 region has 14 residues. The CDR3 protein is CASKRGGDNQPQHF. DNA for the CDR3: TGTGCCAGTAAGAGGGGCGGGGACAATCAGCCCCAGCATTTT.

V usage is TRBV5-4 and J usage is TRBJ2-3; a possible D gene is TRBD2 (6 bases). The CDR3 runs to 14 residues. The germline gives CDR1 SGHNT, CDR2 YYREEE (reference sequence). With 4 bases removed from V and 5 bases from J, the gap between germline ends came to 14 bases. The CDR3 nucleotides read TGTGCCAGCAGCACGGGACTTAACTTAGATACGCAGTATTTT. This translates into CASSTGLNLDTQYF.

This chain uses TRBV28 with TRBJ1-5; D perhaps matches TRBD1 (5 bases). Trimming took 4 bases from V and 3 from J, leaving 16 bases between them. The CDR3 has 16 residues. Germline V CDR1 and CDR2: MDHEN, SYDVKM. CDR3 sequence (DNA): TGTGCCAGCAGTTCCGGATTCTGGGGCACCAATCAGCCCCAGCATTTT. This sequence encodes CASSSGFWGTNQPQHF.

The chain uses TRBV6-6 and TRBJ2-3, with 8 bases identical to TRBD1. CDR3 size: 15 residues. Losses at the gene ends were 4 bases for V and 6 bases for J; bases not matched to a gene: 9. Germline assignment: CDR1 MNHNY and CDR2 SVGAGI (reference sequence). The CDR3 here is CASSSPTGEWDTQYF. The DNA for the CDR3 is TGTGCCAGCAGTTCACCGACAGGGGAATGGGATACGCAGTATTTT.

This clone has just a few counts. The chain employs TRBV6-1 and TRBJ1-3; tentative D call: TRBD1 (6 bases). V was shortened by 4 bases and J by 2 bases, with 12 bases between the two germline ends. Germline CDR1 is MNHNS and CDR2 is SASEGT. CDR3 size: 15 residues. CDR3 region: CASSAAGVTGNTIYF. The CDR3 bases are TGTGCCAGCAGTGCAGCAGGGGTTACTGGAAACACCATATATTTT.

The chain links TRBV5-5 to TRBJ1-2, with TRBD1 as a possible D gene (5 bases). Trimming took 5 bases from V and 8 from J, leaving 28 bases between them. The CDR3 contains 17 residues. In germline, CDR1 is SGHKS, CDR2 YYEKEE (reference sequence). The CDR3 region is CASRPKGPQEGRGGYTF. The CDR3 region has the DNA TGTGCCAGCAGACCGAAGGGCCCACAGGAGGGGAGAGGAGGCTACACCTTC.

Only a few counts were recorded for this clone. The chain recombines TRBV6-1 with TRBJ1-3, with a weak D call TRBD1 (5 bases). From germline, CDR1 is MNHNS and CDR2 SASEGT. This CDR3 is built from 12 residues. This chain's CDR3 is CATDTVGNTIYF. The CDR3 nucleotides read TGTGCGACAGACACCGTGGGAAACACCATATATTTT.

The genes are TRBV6-5 and TRBJ1-1, with D possibly TRBD1 on 5 matching bases. Deletions cut 0 bases from V and 5 bases from J, with 16 bases between. This CDR3 spans 16 amino acids. Germline V gene lookup returns CDR1 MNHEY and CDR2 SVGAGI. The CDR3 sequence: CASSYSKQGLLTEAFF. CDR3 coding DNA: TGTGCCAGCAGTTACTCGAAGCAGGGACTTTTGACTGAAGCTTTCTTT.

The table lists this clone with a few counts. This rearrangement joins TRBV19 to TRBJ2-6, with a weak D call TRBD1 (7 bases). Germline V CDR1 and CDR2: LNHDA, SQIVND (reference sequence). Trimming left V 1 base short and J 0 bases short, with 13 bases between. The CDR3 is 18 residues long. As DNA, the CDR3 is TGTGCCAGTAGTATAGCCAGGGGGGCTTTCTCTGGGGCCAACGTCCTGACTTTC. Its protein is CASSIARGAFSGANVLTF.

This sequence joins TRBV9 and TRBJ2-7; 9 bases line up with TRBD2. Looked up from germline, CDR1 is SGDLS and CDR2 is YYNGEE. This CDR3 comprises 13 residues. The V segment lost 0 bases and the J segment 7 bases; nucleotides outside the gene matches: 2. CDR3 in amino acids: CASSVDLAGEQYF. CDR3 bases: TGTGCCAGCAGCGTAGATCTAGCGGGAGAGCAGTACTTC.

This chain connects TRBV19 to TRBJ2-3, with 7 bases identical to TRBD2. Germline V CDR1 and CDR2: LNHDA, SQIVND (reference sequence). V dropped 6 bases and J dropped 8; count of bases not matched to a gene: 11. This CDR3 region has 14 residues. This CDR3 reads CASSRIGGSGTQYF. The CDR3 bases are TGTGCCAGTAGCCGGATCGGCGGGAGCGGTACGCAGTATTTT.

This chain joins TRBV4-1 and TRBJ1-5; TRBD1 matches 10 bases. Germline V gene lookup returns CDR1 MGHRA and CDR2 YSYEKL. The CDR3 spans 15 residues. V shed 0 bases and J 4 bases; nucleotides not matched to a gene: 0. The CDR3 loop is CASSQEDRGNQPQHF. DNA of the CDR3: TGCGCCAGCAGCCAAGAGGACAGGGGGAATCAGCCCCAGCATTTT.

Here the CDR3 DNA reads TGTGCCAGTAGTACCTATTACGACAGGGTTAAAGCTTTCTTT. This codes for CASSTYYDRVKAFF. The V gene is TRBV19, the J gene TRBJ1-1; 7 bases map to TRBD1. The CDR3 has 14 residues. The trim removed 4 bases at V and 9 bases at J, leaving 11 bases unmatched. CDR1 is LNHDA, CDR2 SQIVND, per germline (reference sequence).

The chain has TRBV29-1 and TRBJ2-7; D is ambiguous. Trimming took off 4 bases at V and 0 bases at J, with 7 bases between the two ends. There are 12 residues in the CDR3. Per the germline V gene, CDR1 is SQVTM and CDR2 is ANQGSEA. In DNA form, the CDR3 reads TGCAGCGTTGGGGCCGTCTCCTACGAGCAGTACTTC. Translation gives CSVGAVSYEQYF.

The gene calls are TRBV5-1 and TRBJ2-1, with TRBD2 matching over 11 bases. The germline CDR1 and CDR2 sequences are SGHRS and YFSETQ. V shed 1 base, J shed 5 bases, and the junction held 2 bases outside the gene matches. The CDR3 has 15 amino acids. This CDR3 is CASSLTSGRNNEQFF. DNA of the CDR3: TGCGCCAGCAGCTTGACTAGCGGGAGAAACAATGAGCAGTTCTTC.

This clone was detected a few times. The chain employs TRBV25-1 and TRBJ1-2; a weak D match, TRBD1 (6 bases). With 2 bases removed from V and 3 bases from J, the gap between germline ends came to 7 bases. The CDR3 totals 13 residues. Germline V gene data show CDR1 as MGHDK and CDR2 as SYGVNS. The CDR3 spells CASSEQGYYGYTF. The CDR3 DNA reads TGTGCCAGCAGTGAACAGGGGTACTATGGCTACACCTTC.

This chain uses TRBV18 with TRBJ1-1; no clear D gene. V was pared by 6 bases and J by 1 base, with 9 bases between. This CDR3 is 13 amino acids long. Germline V gene sequence: CDR1 KGHSH, CDR2 LQKENI. CDR3 in DNA: TGTGCCAGCTCGGCGGGGAAGAACACTGAAGCTTTCTTT. The encoded protein is CASSAGKNTEAFF.

The chain is built from TRBV20-1 and TRBJ1-2; D is undetermined. Germline CDR1 and CDR2: DFQATT and SNEGSKA (reference sequence). CDR3 length equals 11 residues. Trimming took off 0 bases at V and 7 bases at J, with 6 bases between the two ends. The CDR3 loop reads CSARETTGYTF. CDR3 in DNA: TGCAGTGCTAGAGAAACTACTGGCTACACCTTC.

The chain couples TRBV27 to TRBJ1-1; 7 bases are a match to TRBD1. CDR1 is MNHEY and CDR2 is SMNVEV in the germline V gene (reference sequence). The CDR3 has 14 amino acids. V lost 5 bases and J lost 3; bases outside the gene matches: 6. CDR3: CASSGRGQHTEAFF. The CDR3 coding sequence is TGTGCCAGCAGTGGCCGGGGACAGCACACTGAAGCTTTCTTT.

The V and J genes are TRBV4-2 and TRBJ2-5; 14 nucleotides line up with TRBD2. The CDR3 sequence is 16 residues long. The germline CDR1 and CDR2 sequences are LGHNA and YNFKEQ. The V segment lost 2 bases and the J segment 2 bases; nucleotides outside the gene matches: 1. This chain's CDR3 is CASSQRLAGGQETQYF. CDR3 nucleotides: TGTGCCAGCAGCCAAAGACTAGCGGGGGGGCAAGAGACCCAGTACTTC.

V gene TRBV11-2 combines with J gene TRBJ1-1; possibly TRBD1 for D (5 bases). This CDR3 region has 15 residues. Per the germline V gene, CDR1 is SGHAT and CDR2 is FQNNGV. Trimming left V 0 bases short and J 0 bases short, with 8 bases between. CDR3 protein: CASSLDRALNTEAFF. CDR3 nucleotide sequence: TGTGCCAGCAGCTTAGACAGGGCATTGAACACTGAAGCTTTCTTT.

The genes are TRBV5-1 and TRBJ2-1; D remains ambiguous. In germline, CDR1 is SGHRS, CDR2 YFSETQ. Trimming shortened V by 1 base and J by 5 bases, and 10 bases separated the two germline ends. This CDR3 comprises 14 residues. As DNA, the CDR3 is TGCGCCAGCAGCTTGATGGCCGTCGACAATGAGCAGTTCTTC. Translation gives CASSLMAVDNEQFF.

The J gene is TRBJ1-6, the V gene TRBV6-1; 9 bases agree with TRBD1. Germline-derived CDR1 and CDR2 are MNHNS and SASEGT. V lost 2 bases, J lost 10 bases, and 12 bases stayed unmatched. The CDR3 is made up of 17 amino acids. CDR3 coding DNA: TGTGCCAGCAGTGAATCCCCACAGGGGGCCTTTAGGTCACCCCTCCACTTT. Translation gives CASSESPQGAFRSPLHF.

The gene calls are TRBV5-1 and TRBJ1-3, with D possibly matching TRBD1 (6 bases). Between the trimmed V and J ends, which lost 4 bases and 4 bases, there was a span of 15 bases. The CDR3 contains 15 residues. Germline V gene data show CDR1 as SGHRS and CDR2 as YFSETQ. The CDR3 loop reads CASSPQGTVGNTIYF. Written as DNA, the CDR3 is TGCGCCAGCAGCCCCCAGGGGACGGTGGGAAACACCATATATTTT.

This clone was seen repeatedly, ten times or more. The sample holds other DNA sequences that translate to the same CDR3. The gene calls are TRBV30 and TRBJ2-7, with a tentative D call TRBD1 (6 bases). Per the germline V gene, CDR1 is GTSNPN and CDR2 is SVGIG (reference sequence). Trimming left V 2 bases short and J 3 bases short, with 8 bases between. This CDR3 region has 12 residues. CDR3 DNA sequence: TGTGCCTGGAGTCAGGGGCTCTACGAGCAGTACTTC. Protein product: CAWSQGLYEQYF. Supplemented by reference TRBV30 and TRBJ2-7, the full variable domain reads SQTIHQWPATLVQPVGSPLSLECTVEGTSNPNLYWYRQAAGRGLQLLFYSVGIGQISSEVPQNLSASRPQDRQFILSSKKLLLSDSGFYLCAWSQGLYEQYFGPGTRLTVT.

The chain couples TRBV2 to TRBJ2-3; TRBD2 might be the D (6 bases). Germline values: CDR1 SNHLY, CDR2 FYNNEI. The CDR3 sequence is 14 residues long. V was cut by 3 bases and J by 5 bases, with 12 bases left in between. The CDR3 is CASSEARREDTQYF. In nucleotides, the CDR3 is TGTGCCAGCAGTGAGGCGAGGCGGGAAGATACGCAGTATTTT. Filled out from reference TRBV2 and TRBJ2-3, the complete variable domain reads EPEVTQTPSHQVTQMGQEVILRCVPISNHLYFYWYRQILGQKVEFLVSFYNNEISEKSEIFDDQFSVERPDGSNFTLKIRSTKLEDSAMYFCASSEARREDTQYFGPGTRLTVL.

The rearrangement uses TRBV30 and TRBJ1-5, with TRBD1 as a possible D gene (5 bases). Trimming shortened V by 4 bases and J by 4 bases, and 11 bases separated the two germline ends. Germline values: CDR1 GTSNPN, CDR2 SVGIG (reference sequence). This CDR3 is built from 13 residues. The CDR3 here is CAWTNGGNQPQHF. Written as DNA, the CDR3 is TGTGCCTGGACCAACGGGGGAAATCAGCCCCAGCATTTT.

CDR3 DNA: TGCAGCGTGAAGGGGTCCGGTAATGAAAAACTGTTTTTT. It is translated as CSVKGSGNEKLFF. This chain joins TRBV29-1 and TRBJ1-4, with D possibly being TRBD1 (5 bases). Trimming stripped 6 bases from V and 4 bases from J, with 12 bases between. The CDR3 has 13 residues. The germline V gene has CDR1 SQVTM and CDR2 ANQGSEA.

This clone has just one count. This chain links TRBV5-4 with TRBJ2-3; 8 bases align to TRBD1. With 6 bases clipped from V and 4 bases from J, the junction kept 13 bases outside the gene matches. The CDR3 is 16 amino acids. Germline values: CDR1 SGHNT, CDR2 YYREEE (reference sequence). CDR3 sequence: CASTPAGGLRADTQYF. CDR3 DNA sequence: TGTGCCAGCACCCCGGCAGGGGGCCTAAGAGCAGATACGCAGTATTTT.

V is TRBV6-5 and J is TRBJ2-7; possible D gene TRBD1, 6 bases. V dropped 0 bases and J dropped 6 bases, with 12 bases sitting between them. The CDR3 contains 14 residues. The germline V gene encodes CDR1 MNHEY and CDR2 SVGAGI. CDR3 in DNA: TGTGCCAGCAGTTACTCTTCCGAAGGGGGCGAGCAGTACTTC. It codes for CASSYSSEGGEQYF.